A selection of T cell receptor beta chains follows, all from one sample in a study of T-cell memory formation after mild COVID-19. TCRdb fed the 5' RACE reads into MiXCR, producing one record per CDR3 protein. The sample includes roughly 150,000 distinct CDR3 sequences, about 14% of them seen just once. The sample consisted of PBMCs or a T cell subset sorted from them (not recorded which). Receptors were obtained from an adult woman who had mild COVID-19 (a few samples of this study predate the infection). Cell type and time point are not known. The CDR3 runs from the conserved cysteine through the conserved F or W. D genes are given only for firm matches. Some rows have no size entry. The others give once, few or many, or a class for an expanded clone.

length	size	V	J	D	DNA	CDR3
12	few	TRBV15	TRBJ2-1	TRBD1	TGTGCCACCGGGACAGGGGGCAATGAGCAGTTCTTC	CATGTGGNEQFF
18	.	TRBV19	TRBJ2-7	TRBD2	TGTGCCAGTAGTATAGGCCCCCCGAGCGGGGGACTTTCCTACGAGCAGTACTTC	CASSIGPPSGGLSYEQYF
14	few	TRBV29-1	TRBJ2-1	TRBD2	TGCAGCGACCGCGGGGGGGCCACCTACAATGAGCAGTTCTTC	CSDRGGATYNEQFF
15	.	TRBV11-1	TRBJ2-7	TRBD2	TGTGCCAGCAGCTTTACGCCGGGACTAGACTACGAGCAGTACTTC	CASSFTPGLDYEQYF
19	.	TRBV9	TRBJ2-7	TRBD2	TGTGCCAGCAGCGTGCTACCGGGACTAGCGGGGGGAACCTCCTACGAGCAGTACTTC	CASSVLPGLAGGTSYEQYF
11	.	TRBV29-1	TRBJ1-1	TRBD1	TGCAGCGTTGAAGGCAGGGGGGGAGCTTTCTTT	CSVEGRGGAFF
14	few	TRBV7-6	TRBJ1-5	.	TGTGCCAGCAGCGAGCCGGGATATAATCAGCCCCAGCATTTT	CASSEPGYNQPQHF
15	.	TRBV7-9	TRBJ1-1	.	TGTGCCAGCAGCTTTAATGGGGGGCGAGACACTGAAGCTTTCTTT	CASSFNGGRDTEAFF
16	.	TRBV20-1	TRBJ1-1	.	TGCAGTGCTAGCCGCGACAGGAGGGGTGGGATCACTGAAGCTTTCTTT	CSASRDRRGGITEAFF
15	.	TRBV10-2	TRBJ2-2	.	TGCGCCAGCAAGCTTCTGGAAGGGGGTACCGGGGAGCTGTTTTTT	CASKLLEGGTGELFF
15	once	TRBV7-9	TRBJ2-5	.	TGTGCCAGCAGCTTAGTCGCGGGGGCTCAAGAGACCCAGTACTTC	CASSLVAGAQETQYF
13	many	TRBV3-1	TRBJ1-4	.	TGTGCCAGCAGCCAGGCATTTAATGAAAAACTGTTTTTT	CASSQAFNEKLFF
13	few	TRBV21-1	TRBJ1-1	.	TGTGCCAGCAGCAACCCAGGGCTCTGGTCGGCTTTCTTT	CASSNPGLWSAFF
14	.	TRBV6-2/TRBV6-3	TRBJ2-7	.	TGTGCCAGCAGTTACGAACCGAGCTCCTACGAGCAGTACTTC	CASSYEPSSYEQYF
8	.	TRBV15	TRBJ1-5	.	TGTAGCAATCAGCCCCAGCATTTT	CSNQPQHF
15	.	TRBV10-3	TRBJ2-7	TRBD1	TGTGCCATCAGTGCGGGGACAGGGAGGTTTGGGGAGCAGTACTTC	CAISAGTGRFGEQYF
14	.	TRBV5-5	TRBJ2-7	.	TGTGCCAGCAGCTTGTATACAGAAACCTACGAGCAGTACTTC	CASSLYTETYEQYF
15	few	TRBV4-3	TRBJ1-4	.	TGCGCCAGCAGCCAAGGGGCAGGGGTGCATGAAAAACTGTTTTTT	CASSQGAGVHEKLFF
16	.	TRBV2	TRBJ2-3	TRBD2	TGTGCCAGCAGGGGGACTAGCGGGGGGCTCACAGATACGCAGTATTTT	CASRGTSGGLTDTQYF
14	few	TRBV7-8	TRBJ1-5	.	TGTGCCAGCAGCCAAGGACGGAGCAATCAGCCCCAGCATTTT	CASSQGRSNQPQHF
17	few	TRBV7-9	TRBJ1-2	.	TGTGCCAGCAGCTTAGGCCCTCAGGTAGACTTCAACTATGGCTACACCTTC	CASSLGPQVDFNYGYTF
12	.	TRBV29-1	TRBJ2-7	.	TGCAGCGTTGAACCACGCTTAGGCGAGCAGTACTTC	CSVEPRLGEQYF
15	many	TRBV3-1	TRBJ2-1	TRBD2	TGTGCCAGCAGTTACCCCGGAAGCGGGAGCAATGAGCAGTTCTTC	CASSYPGSGSNEQFF
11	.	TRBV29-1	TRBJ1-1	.	TGCAGCGTTGTATTGGGGCTTGAAGCTTTCTTT	CSVVLGLEAFF
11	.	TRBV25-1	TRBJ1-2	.	TGTGCCAGCAGGAGCGTATATGGCTACACCTTC	CASRSVYGYTF
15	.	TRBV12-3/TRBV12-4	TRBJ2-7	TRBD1	TGTGCCAGCAGTTACATCCGGGACAGAGCCTACGAGCAGTACTTC	CASSYIRDRAYEQYF
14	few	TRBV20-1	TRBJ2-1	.	TGCAGTGCGAGTGACGGCAGCTCCTACAATGAGCAGTTCTTC	CSASDGSSYNEQFF
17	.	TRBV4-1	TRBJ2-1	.	TGCGCCAGCAGACCCATTAACACCTCCGTCGCTGTAAGTGAGCAGTTCTTC	CASRPINTSVAVSEQFF
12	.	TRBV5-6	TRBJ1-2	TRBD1	TGTGCCACCACCCAGGGGGCGGAAGGCTACACCTTC	CATTQGAEGYTF
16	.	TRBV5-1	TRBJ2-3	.	TGCGCCAGCAGCTGGCCGGACGTCACTAGCACAGATACGCAGTATTTT	CASSWPDVTSTDTQYF
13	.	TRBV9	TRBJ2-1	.	TGTGCCAGCAGCGTCCAGAGATTAACTGAGCAGTTCTTC	CASSVQRLTEQFF